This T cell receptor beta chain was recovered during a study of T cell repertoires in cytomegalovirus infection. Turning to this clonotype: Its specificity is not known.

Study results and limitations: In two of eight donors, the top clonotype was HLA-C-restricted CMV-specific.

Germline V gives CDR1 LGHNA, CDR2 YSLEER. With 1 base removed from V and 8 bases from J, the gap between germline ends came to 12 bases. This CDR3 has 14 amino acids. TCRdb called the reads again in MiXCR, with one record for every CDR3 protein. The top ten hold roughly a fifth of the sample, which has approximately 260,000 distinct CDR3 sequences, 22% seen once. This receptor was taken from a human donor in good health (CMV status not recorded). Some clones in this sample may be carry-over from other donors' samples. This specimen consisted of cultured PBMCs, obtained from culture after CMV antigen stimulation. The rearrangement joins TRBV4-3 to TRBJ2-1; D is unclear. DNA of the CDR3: TGCGCCAGCAGCCAAGTAAGGATTGGGGATGAGCAGTTCTTC. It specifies CASSQVRIGDEQFF.